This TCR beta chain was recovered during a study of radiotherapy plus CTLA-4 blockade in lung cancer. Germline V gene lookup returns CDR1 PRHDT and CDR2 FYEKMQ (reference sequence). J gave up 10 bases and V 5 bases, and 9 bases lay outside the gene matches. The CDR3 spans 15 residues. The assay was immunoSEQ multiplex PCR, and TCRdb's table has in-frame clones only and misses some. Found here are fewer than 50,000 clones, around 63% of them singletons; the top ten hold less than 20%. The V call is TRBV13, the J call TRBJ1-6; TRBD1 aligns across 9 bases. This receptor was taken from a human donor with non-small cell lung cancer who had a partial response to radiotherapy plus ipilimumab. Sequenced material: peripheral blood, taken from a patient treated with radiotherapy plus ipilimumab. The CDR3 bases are TGTGCCAGCAGCACACCGGGACAGGGTGTGTCACCCCTCCACTTT. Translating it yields CASSTPGQGVSPLHF.